This T cell receptor beta chain was identified during a study of blood T cell repertoires in COVID-19. About the research overall: Collection of acute and convalescent COVID-19 samples took place in the United States, Italy and Spain. Sample material is recorded as cDNA or gDNA derived from T cells, B-cell-depleted T cells, or PBMCs.

In the original workflow: Cell counts per sample came from amplifying reference gene primers. Data came from immunoSEQ multiplex PCR; TCRdb stores just in-frame clones and leaves some out. That table gives V, J and clone size, and the DNA gave D and trimming. Altogether about 46,000 clones are present, more than 85% being singletons, with the ten largest covering 2.5% to 3.5%. Germline V lookup: CDR1 SGHRS, CDR2 YFSETQ. Trimming removed 7 bases from V and 4 bases from J; junction bases left unmatched: 10. This CDR3 has 15 residues. The chain recombines TRBV5-1 with TRBJ2-1; 8 bases fit TRBD1. This clonotype was sampled from a man in his fifties with acute or convalescent COVID-19. Sequencing was done on a sample of peripheral blood. CDR3 in amino acids: CASSPRQGTYNEQFF. CDR3 sequence (DNA): TGCGCCAGCTCCCCGCGACAGGGGACGTACAATGAGCAGTTCTTC.